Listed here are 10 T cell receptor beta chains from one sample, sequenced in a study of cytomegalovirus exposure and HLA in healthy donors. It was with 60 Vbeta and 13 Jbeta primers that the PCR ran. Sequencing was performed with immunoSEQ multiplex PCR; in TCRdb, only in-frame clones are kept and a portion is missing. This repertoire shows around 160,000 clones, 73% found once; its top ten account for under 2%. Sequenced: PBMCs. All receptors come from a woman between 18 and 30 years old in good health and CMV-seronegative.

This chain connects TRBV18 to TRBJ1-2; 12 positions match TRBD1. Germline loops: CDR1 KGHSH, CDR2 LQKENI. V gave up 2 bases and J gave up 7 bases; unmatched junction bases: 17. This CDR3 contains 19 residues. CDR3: CASSPTTPGQGARSGGYTF. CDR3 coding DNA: TGTGCCAGCTCACCAACCACCCCGGGACAGGGGGCTAGAAGCGGTGGCTACACCTTC.

DNA of the CDR3: TGCAGCGTTGAGTCGGGAGACGAGCAGTACTTC. Its translation is CSVESGDEQYF. The J gene is TRBJ2-7, the V gene TRBV29-1; TRBD2 is a possible D gene (6 bases). The germline gives CDR1 SQVTM, CDR2 ANQGSEA. With 3 bases removed from V and 5 bases from J, the gap between germline ends came to 8 bases. This CDR3 has 11 amino acids.

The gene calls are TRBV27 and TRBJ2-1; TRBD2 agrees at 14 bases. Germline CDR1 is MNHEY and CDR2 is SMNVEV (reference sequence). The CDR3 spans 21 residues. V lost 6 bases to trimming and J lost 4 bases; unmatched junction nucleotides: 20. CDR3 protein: CASRQSGTSGRKQPRYNEQFF. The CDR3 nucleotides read TGTGCCAGCAGACAATCCGGGACTAGCGGGAGAAAGCAACCAAGATACAATGAGCAGTTCTTC.

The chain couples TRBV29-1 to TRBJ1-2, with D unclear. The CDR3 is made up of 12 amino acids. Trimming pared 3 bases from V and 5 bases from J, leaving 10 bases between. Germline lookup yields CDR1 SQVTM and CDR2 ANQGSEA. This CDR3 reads CSVDADFYGYTF. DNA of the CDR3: TGCAGCGTTGACGCAGACTTTTATGGCTACACCTTC.

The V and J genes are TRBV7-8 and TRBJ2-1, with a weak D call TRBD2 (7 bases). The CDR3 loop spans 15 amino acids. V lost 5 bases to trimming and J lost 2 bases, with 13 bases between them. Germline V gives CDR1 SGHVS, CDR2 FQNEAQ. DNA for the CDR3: TGTGCCAGCAGCCCTCGGGGGGCCACCTACAATGAGCAGTTCTTC. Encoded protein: CASSPRGATYNEQFF.

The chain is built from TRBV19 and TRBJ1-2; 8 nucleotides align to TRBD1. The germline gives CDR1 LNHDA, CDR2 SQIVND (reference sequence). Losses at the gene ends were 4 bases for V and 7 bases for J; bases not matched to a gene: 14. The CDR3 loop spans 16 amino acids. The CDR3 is CASSRPPTGDSFGYTF. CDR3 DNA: TGTGCCAGTAGTAGACCCCCGACAGGGGACAGCTTTGGCTACACCTTC.

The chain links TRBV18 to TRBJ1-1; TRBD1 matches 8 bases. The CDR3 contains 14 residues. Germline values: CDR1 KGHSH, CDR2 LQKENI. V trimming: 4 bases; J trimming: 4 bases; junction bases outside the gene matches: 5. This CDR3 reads CASSQGTGGTEAFF. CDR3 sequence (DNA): TGTGCCAGCTCACAGGGAACAGGGGGCACTGAAGCTTTCTTT.

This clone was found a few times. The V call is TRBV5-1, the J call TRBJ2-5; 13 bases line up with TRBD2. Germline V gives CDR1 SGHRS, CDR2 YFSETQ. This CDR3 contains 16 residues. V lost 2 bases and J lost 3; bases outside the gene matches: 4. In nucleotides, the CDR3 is TGCGCCAGCAGCTTACTAGCGGGGGGGACCGAAGAGACCCAGTACTTC. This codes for CASSLLAGGTEETQYF.

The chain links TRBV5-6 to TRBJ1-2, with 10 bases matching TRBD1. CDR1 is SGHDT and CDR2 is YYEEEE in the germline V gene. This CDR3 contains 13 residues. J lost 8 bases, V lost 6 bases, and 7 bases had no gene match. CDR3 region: CASIETGGRGYTF. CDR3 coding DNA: TGTGCCAGCATCGAGACAGGGGGCAGGGGCTACACCTTC. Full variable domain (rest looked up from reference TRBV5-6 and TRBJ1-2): DAGVTQSPTHLIKTRGQQVTLRCSPKSGHDTVSWYQQALGQGPQFIFQYYEEEERQRGNFPDRFSGHQFPNYSSELNVNALLLGDSALYLCASIETGGRGYTFGSGTRLTVV.

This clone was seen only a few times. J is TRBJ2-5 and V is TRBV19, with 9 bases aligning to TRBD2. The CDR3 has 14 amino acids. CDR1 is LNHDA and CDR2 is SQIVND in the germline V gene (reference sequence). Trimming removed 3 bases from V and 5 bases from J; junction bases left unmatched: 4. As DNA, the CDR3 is TGTGCCAGTAGTATCGGGACTAGCCCGGAGACCCAGTACTTC. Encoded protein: CASSIGTSPETQYF.